This T cell receptor (beta chain) was retrieved from a study of blood T cell repertoires in COVID-19. Whole-study context: The United States, Italy and Spain provided the acute and convalescent COVID-19 samples.

TCRdb's copy holds only in-frame clones and misses some; the assay was immunoSEQ multiplex PCR. The repertoire holds approximately 290,000 clones, approximately 92% seen once, with 0.9% to 1.2% in the top ten. The V and J ends lost 3 bases and 1 base, in that order; junction bases with no gene match: 3. Germline V gives CDR1 ENHRY, CDR2 SYGVKD. There are 15 residues in the CDR3. The sample taken for sequencing was PBMCs or T cells enriched from blood (not recorded which). This TCR came from a young woman who had recovered from COVID-19. V usage is TRBV10-3 and J usage is TRBJ2-4; 7 bases fit TRBD1. Here the CDR3 DNA reads TGTGCCATCAGTGATGCGACAGGGGCCAAAAACATTCAGTACTTC. Encoded protein: CAISDATGAKNIQYF.